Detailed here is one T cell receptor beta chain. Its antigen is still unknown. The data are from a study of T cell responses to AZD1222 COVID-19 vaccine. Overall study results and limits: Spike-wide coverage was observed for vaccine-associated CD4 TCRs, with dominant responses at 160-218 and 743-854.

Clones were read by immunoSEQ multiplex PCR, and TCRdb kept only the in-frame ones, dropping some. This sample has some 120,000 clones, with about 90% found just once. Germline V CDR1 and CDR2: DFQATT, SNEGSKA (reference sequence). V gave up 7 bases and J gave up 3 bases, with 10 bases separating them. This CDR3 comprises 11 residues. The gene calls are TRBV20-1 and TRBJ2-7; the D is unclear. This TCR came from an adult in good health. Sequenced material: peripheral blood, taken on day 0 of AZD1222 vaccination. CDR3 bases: TGCAGTGTTCCGACCTACTACGAGCAGTACTTC. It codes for CSVPTYYEQYF.